A selection of T cell receptor beta chains follows, all from one sample in a study of shared T cell receptors in the human thymus. The repertoire was sequenced with immunoSEQ multiplex PCR; TCRdb's copy has only in-frame clones and lacks some. The sample has more than 300,000 clones, approximately 95% seen once; the top ten hold about 0.02%. The material sequenced was thymocytes. All receptors derive from a human donor. The CDR3 runs from the conserved cysteine through the conserved F or W. A D gene is named only where the DNA matches it firmly.

J gene: TRBJ2-5; V gene: TRBV5-4; D gene: TRBD2; CDR3 protein: CASSLAVAGGETQYF; CDR3 DNA: TGTGCCAGCAGCTTGGCCGTAGCGGGGGGCGAGACCCAGTACTTC
J gene: TRBJ2-7; V gene: TRBV28; D gene: TRBD1; CDR3 protein: CASSLPGQGFYEQYF; CDR3 DNA: TGTGCCAGCAGCCTCCCGGGACAGGGTTTCTACGAGCAGTACTTC
J gene: TRBJ1-3; V gene: TRBV7-9; D gene: TRBD1; CDR3 protein: CASSLGDRVNGNTIYF; CDR3 DNA: TGTGCCAGCAGCTTGGGTGACAGGGTTAACGGAAACACCATATATTTT
J gene: TRBJ1-2; V gene: TRBV27; D gene: TRBD1; CDR3 protein: CASSPWDRGTGGYTF; CDR3 DNA: TGTGCCAGCAGTCCCTGGGACAGGGGGACCGGTGGCTACACCTTC
J gene: TRBJ1-5; V gene: TRBV4-3; D gene: -; CDR3 protein: CASSQGRRNQPQHF; CDR3 DNA: TGCGCCAGCAGCCAAGGTCGGAGAAATCAGCCCCAGCATTTT
J gene: TRBJ2-1; V gene: TRBV5-1; D gene: -; CDR3 protein: CASSLIPKQFF; CDR3 DNA: TGCGCCAGCAGCTTGATACCAAAGCAGTTCTTC
J gene: TRBJ2-3; V gene: TRBV15; D gene: -; CDR3 protein: CATSRTLGPLGTDTQYF; CDR3 DNA: TGTGCCACCAGCAGAACCCTGGGGCCCCTTGGCACAGATACGCAGTATTTT
J gene: TRBJ2-1; V gene: TRBV14; D gene: TRBD2; CDR3 protein: CASSQDHQRGSGKTYNEQFF; CDR3 DNA: TGTGCCAGCAGCCAAGACCACCAAAGAGGCAGCGGGAAGACCTACAATGAGCAGTTCTTC
J gene: TRBJ2-1; V gene: TRBV7-6; D gene: TRBD2; CDR3 protein: CASSRTSGDYNEQFF; CDR3 DNA: TGTGCCAGCAGCCGGACTAGCGGAGACTACAATGAGCAGTTCTTC
J gene: TRBJ2-3; V gene: TRBV6-1; D gene: -; CDR3 protein: CASSDERRGTDTQYF; CDR3 DNA: TGTGCCAGCAGTGACGAGAGACGGGGGACAGATACGCAGTATTTT
J gene: TRBJ2-3; V gene: TRBV2; D gene: TRBD2; CDR3 protein: CASRERLAPSTDTQYF; CDR3 DNA: TGTGCCAGCAGAGAGCGACTAGCTCCTAGCACAGATACGCAGTATTTT
J gene: TRBJ2-3; V gene: TRBV7-2; D gene: -; CDR3 protein: CASEGTRDTDTQYF; CDR3 DNA: TGTGCCAGCGAAGGGACCCGGGACACAGATACGCAGTATTTT
J gene: TRBJ1-1; V gene: TRBV5-1; D gene: TRBD1; CDR3 protein: CASSKIPSDRGSLKTEAFF; CDR3 DNA: TGCGCCAGCAGCAAAATCCCATCGGACAGGGGGTCGCTGAAGACTGAAGCTTTCTTT
J gene: TRBJ2-7; V gene: TRBV5-4; D gene: TRBD1; CDR3 protein: CARAPGQGCYEQYF; CDR3 DNA: TGTGCCAGGGCCCCGGGACAGGGTTGCTACGAGCAGTACTTC
J gene: TRBJ2-1; V gene: TRBV7-2; D gene: -; CDR3 protein: CASSSLMSSLSYNEQFF; CDR3 DNA: TGTGCCAGCAGCTCTTTGATGAGTAGCCTCTCATACAATGAGCAGTTCTTC
J gene: TRBJ2-3; V gene: TRBV14; D gene: -; CDR3 protein: CASSRRTDTQYF; CDR3 DNA: TGTGCCAGCAGCCGACGCACAGATACGCAGTATTTT
J gene: TRBJ2-7; V gene: TRBV28; D gene: TRBD1; CDR3 protein: CASSFDRGYEQYF; CDR3 DNA: TGTGCCAGCAGTTTCGACAGGGGGTACGAGCAGTACTTC
J gene: TRBJ1-1; V gene: TRBV21-1; D gene: -; CDR3 protein: CASSKAHRGKGYTEAFF; CDR3 DNA: TGTGCCAGCAGCAAAGCCCACAGGGGGAAAGGGTACACTGAAGCTTTCTTT